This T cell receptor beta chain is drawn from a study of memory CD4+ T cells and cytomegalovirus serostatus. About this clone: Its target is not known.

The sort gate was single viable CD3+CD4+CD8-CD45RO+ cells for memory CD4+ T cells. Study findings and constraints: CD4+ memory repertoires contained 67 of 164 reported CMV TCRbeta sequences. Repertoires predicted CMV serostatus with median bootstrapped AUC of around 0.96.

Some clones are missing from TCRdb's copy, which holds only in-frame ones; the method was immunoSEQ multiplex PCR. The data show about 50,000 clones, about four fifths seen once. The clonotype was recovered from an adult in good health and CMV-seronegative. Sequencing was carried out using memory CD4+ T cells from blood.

CDR3 DNA: TGTGCCACCAGCAGAGATCTAGTGGGGGGGACTGAAGCTTTCTTT. Translation: CATSRDLVGGTEAFF. The gene calls are TRBV15 and TRBJ1-1; tentative D call: TRBD1 (5 bases). V gave up 0 bases and J gave up 5 bases, with 13 bases separating them. The germline gives CDR1 LNHNV, CDR2 YYDKDF (reference sequence). The CDR3 extends over 15 amino acids.